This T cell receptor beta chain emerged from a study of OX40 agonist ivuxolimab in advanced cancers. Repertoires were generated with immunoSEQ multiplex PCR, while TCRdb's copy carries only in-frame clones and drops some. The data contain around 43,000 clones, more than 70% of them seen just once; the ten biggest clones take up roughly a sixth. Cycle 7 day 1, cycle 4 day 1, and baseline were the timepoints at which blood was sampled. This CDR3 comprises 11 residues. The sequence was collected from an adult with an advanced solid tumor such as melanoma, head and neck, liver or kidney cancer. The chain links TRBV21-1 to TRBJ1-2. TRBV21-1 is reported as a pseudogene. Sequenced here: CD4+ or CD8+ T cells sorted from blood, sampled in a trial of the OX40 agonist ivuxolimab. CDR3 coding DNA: TGTATACTCAGGGGGAGGGTTCGCTACACCTTC. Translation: CILRGRVRYTF.